Presented here are 3 T cell receptor beta chains from one specimen sequenced in a study of T cells in Graves' hyperthyroidism and ophthalmopathy. Using RNA transcripts as the source, TCR beta CDR3 regions were amplified. The HTBI primer set served for first-round RT-PCR of the TCR CDR3. TCRdb re-called the multiplex PCR reads with MiXCR, one entry per CDR3 protein. The table lists approximately 400,000 distinct CDR3 sequences, 15% of them singletons. The sequenced material came from blood. The receptors were sampled from a woman aged 30 to 39 with Graves' hyperthyroidism.

The chain recombines TRBV19 with TRBJ1-1, with D perhaps matching TRBD1 (6 bases). The CDR3 loop spans 15 amino acids. Trimming left V 9 bases short and J 0 bases short, with 17 bases between. Per germline, CDR1 LNHDA and CDR2 SQIVND (reference sequence). The CDR3 region is CASQTLQGMNTEAFF. The CDR3 nucleotides are TGTGCCAGCCAAACCCTCCAGGGGATGAACACTGAAGCTTTCTTT.

The sample holds many counts of this clonotype. The J gene is TRBJ2-7, the V gene TRBV9; the D gene could be TRBD1 or TRBD2 (5 bases each). The CDR3 totals 14 residues. Germline CDR1 is SGDLS and CDR2 is YYNGEE. V was trimmed by 2 bases and J by 4 bases, leaving 13 bases between them. Written as DNA, the CDR3 is TGTGCCAGCAGCGTCGGGACCAACGGTTACGAGCAGTACTTC. Translating gives CASSVGTNGYEQYF.

This clonotype appeared many times. J is TRBJ2-1 and V is TRBV30; weak D call: TRBD1 (6 bases). Germline V gives CDR1 GTSNPN, CDR2 SVGIG (reference sequence). V was cut by 0 bases and J by 2 bases, with 14 bases left in between. There are 16 residues in the CDR3. Here the CDR3 DNA reads TGTGCCTGGAGTGTGTTAGGGCAGGGGCCCTACAATGAGCAGTTCTTC. Its translation: CAWSVLGQGPYNEQFF. Supplemented by reference TRBV30 and TRBJ2-1, the full variable domain reads SQTIHQWPATLVQPVGSPLSLECTVEGTSNPNLYWYRQAAGRGLQLLFYSVGIGQISSEVPQNLSASRPQDRQFILSSKKLLLSDSGFYLCAWSVLGQGPYNEQFFGPGTRLTVL.